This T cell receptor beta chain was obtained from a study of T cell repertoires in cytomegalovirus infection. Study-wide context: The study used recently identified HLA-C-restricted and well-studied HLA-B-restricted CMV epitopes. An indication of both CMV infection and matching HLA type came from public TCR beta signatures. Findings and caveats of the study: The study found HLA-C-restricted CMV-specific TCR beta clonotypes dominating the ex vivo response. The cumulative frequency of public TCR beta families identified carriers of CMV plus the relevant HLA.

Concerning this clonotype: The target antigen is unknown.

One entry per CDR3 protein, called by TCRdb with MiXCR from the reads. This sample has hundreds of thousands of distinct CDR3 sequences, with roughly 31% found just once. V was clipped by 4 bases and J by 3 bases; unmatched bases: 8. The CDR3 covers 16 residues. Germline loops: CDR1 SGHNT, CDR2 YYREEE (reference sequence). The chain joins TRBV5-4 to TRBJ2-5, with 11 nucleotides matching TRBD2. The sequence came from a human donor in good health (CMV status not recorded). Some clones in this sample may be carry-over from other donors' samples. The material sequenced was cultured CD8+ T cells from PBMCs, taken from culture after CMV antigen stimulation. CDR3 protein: CASSTWPGLAEETQYF. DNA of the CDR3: TGTGCCAGCAGCACCTGGCCGGGACTAGCGGAAGAGACCCAGTACTTC.